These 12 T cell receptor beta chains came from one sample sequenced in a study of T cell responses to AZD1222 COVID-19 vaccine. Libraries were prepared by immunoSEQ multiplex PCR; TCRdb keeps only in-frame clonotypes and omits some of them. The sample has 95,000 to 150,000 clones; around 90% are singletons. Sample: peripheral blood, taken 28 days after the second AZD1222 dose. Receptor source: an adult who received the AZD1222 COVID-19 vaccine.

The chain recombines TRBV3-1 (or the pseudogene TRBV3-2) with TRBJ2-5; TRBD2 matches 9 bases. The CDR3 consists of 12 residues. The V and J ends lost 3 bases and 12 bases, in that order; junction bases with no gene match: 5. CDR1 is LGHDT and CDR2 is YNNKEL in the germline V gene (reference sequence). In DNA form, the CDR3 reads TGTGCCAGCAGCCAGAGGACTAGCGAAAAGTACTTC. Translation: CASSQRTSEKYF.

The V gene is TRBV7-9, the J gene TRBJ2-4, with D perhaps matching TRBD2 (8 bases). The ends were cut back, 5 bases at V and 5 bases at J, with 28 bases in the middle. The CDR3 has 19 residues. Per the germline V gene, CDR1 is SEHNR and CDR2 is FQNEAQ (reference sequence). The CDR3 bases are TGTGCCAGCAGCCGCCCCCGGGGGGGACAGCTCGATGGGGAAAACATTCAGTACTTC. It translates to CASSRPRGGQLDGENIQYF.

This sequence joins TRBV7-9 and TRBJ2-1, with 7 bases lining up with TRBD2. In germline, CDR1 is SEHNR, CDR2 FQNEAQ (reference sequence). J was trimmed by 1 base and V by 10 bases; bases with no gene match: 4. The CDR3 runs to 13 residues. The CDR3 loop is CATSGGSYNEQFF. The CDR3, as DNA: TGTGCCACGTCGGGGGGTTCCTACAATGAGCAGTTCTTC.

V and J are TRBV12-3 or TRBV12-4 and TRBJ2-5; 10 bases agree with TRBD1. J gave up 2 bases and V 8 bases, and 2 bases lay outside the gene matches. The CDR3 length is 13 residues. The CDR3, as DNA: TGTGCCAGCCGACAGGGGGCGCAAGAGACCCAGTACTTC. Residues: CASRQGAQETQYF.

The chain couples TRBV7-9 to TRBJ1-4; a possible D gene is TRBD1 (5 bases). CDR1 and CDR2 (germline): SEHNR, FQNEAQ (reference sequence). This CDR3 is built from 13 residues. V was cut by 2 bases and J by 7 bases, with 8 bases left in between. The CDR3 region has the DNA TGTGCCAGCAGCTTATATGGGGGTGAAAAACTGTTTTTT. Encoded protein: CASSLYGGEKLFF. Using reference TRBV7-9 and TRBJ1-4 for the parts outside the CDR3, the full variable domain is DTGVSQNPRHKITKRGQNVTFRCDPISEHNRLYWYRQTLGQGPEFLTYFQNEAQLEKSRLLSDRFSAERPKGSFSTLEIQRTEQGDSAMYLCASSLYGGEKLFFGSGTQLSVL.

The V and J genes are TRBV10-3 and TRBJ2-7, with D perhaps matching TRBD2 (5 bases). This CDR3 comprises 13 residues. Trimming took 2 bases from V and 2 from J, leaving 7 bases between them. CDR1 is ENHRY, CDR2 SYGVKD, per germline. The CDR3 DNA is TGTGCCATCAGTGAGCGGGGTGCCTACGAGCAGTACTTC. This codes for CAISERGAYEQYF.

CDR3 loop: CASSTYVRQGNQPQHF. CDR3 sequence (DNA): TGTGCCAGTAGTACCTACGTCAGACAGGGAAATCAGCCCCAGCATTTT. This chain uses TRBV19 with TRBJ1-5; TRBD1 matches at 7 bases. This CDR3 contains 16 residues. The trim removed 4 bases at V and 4 bases at J, leaving 10 bases unmatched. Germline CDR1 is LNHDA and CDR2 is SQIVND (reference sequence).

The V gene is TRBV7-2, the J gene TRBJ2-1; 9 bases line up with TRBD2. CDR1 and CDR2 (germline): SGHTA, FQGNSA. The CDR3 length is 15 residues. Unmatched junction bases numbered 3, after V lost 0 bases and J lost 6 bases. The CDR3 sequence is CASSLARGGGNEQFF. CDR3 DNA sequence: TGTGCCAGCAGCTTAGCTCGCGGGGGGGGCAATGAGCAGTTCTTC.

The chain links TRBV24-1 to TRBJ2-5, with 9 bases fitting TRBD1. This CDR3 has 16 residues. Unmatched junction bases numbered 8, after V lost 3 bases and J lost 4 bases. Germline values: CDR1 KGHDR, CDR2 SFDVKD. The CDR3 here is CATSDPGQGTGETQYF. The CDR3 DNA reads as TGTGCCACCAGTGATCCCGGACAGGGGACTGGAGAGACCCAGTACTTC.

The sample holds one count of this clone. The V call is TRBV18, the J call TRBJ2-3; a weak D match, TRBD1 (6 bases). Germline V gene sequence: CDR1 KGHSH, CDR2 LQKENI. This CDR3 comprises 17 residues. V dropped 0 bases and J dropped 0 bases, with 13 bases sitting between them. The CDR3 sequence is CASSPPKTGHSTDTQYF. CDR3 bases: TGTGCCAGCTCACCACCCAAAACAGGGCATAGCACAGATACGCAGTATTTT.

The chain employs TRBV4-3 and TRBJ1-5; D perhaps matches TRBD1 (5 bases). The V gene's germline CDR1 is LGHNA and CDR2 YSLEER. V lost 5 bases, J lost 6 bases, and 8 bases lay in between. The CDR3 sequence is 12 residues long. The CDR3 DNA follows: TGCGCCAGCAGCGGGGGTAGTCAGCCCCAGCATTTT. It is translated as CASSGGSQPQHF.

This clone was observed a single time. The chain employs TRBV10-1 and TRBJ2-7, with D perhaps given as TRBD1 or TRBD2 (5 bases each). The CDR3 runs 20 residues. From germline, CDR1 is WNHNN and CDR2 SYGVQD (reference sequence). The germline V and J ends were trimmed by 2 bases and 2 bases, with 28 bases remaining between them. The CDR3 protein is CASSEPLGPGTPLLTYEQYF. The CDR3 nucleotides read TGCGCCAGCAGTGAGCCGTTGGGGCCAGGGACCCCCCTTTTAACCTACGAGCAGTACTTC.